This TCR beta chain is from a study of blood T cell repertoires in COVID-19. Study-level background: Donors in the United States, Italy and Spain gave samples during acute or convalescent COVID-19. T cells, B-cell-depleted T cells, or PBMCs supplied cDNA or gDNA.

In the authors' methods: It was from reference gene primer amplification that nucleated cell counts were estimated. This table comes from immunoSEQ multiplex PCR, and its TCRdb copy is limited to in-frame clones, with some not included. The DNA was the basis for D and trimming; V, J and clone size are from that table. The profile shows approximately 220,000 clones, around 81% of them singletons. Looked up from germline, CDR1 is SEHNR and CDR2 is FQNEAQ (reference sequence). CDR3 size: 16 residues. The V end lost 5 bases, the J end lost 2 bases, and 18 bases lay between the germline ends. The rearrangement uses TRBV7-9 and TRBJ2-5; D call uncertain. The sequence was obtained from a woman aged 25 to 39 who had recovered from COVID-19. The sequencing input was peripheral blood. The CDR3 nucleotides are TGTGCCAGCAGCCTATCTACCAACCACTTGCAAGAGACCCAGTACTTC. Amino acids: CASSLSTNHLQETQYF.